This T cell receptor beta chain came from a study of vaccination and CD4 T cells after COVID-19. J lost 3 bases, V lost 3 bases, and 8 bases had no gene match. The CDR3 loop spans 15 amino acids. CDR1 and CDR2 from the germline V gene are SGHVS and FQNEAQ. Comments on this clonotype: Its antigen is still unknown.

Sequencing of cultured CD4+ T cell DNA used the Oncomine TCR Beta short-read assay. TCRdb recomputed calls from the PCR reads with MiXCR, one row per CDR3 protein. Found here are 13,000 to 15,000 distinct CDR3 sequences, approximately 48% of them singletons; the top ten hold 6.5% to 9.5%. The treatment: roughly nine-day PBMC culture with coronavirus spike peptide pools or control peptides (ViraFEST assay). The rearrangement links TRBV7-8 to TRBJ2-7; TRBD1 aligns across 7 bases. The origin of this receptor is a human donor who had recovered from COVID-19. Sequencing was done on a sample of CD4+ T cells from blood, cultured in vitro. The DNA for the CDR3 is TGTGCCAGCAGCTTCGGGGACAGAGAGCTCTACGAGCAGTACTTC. Protein sequence: CASSFGDRELYEQYF.